This T cell receptor (beta chain) comes out of a study of OX40 agonist ivuxolimab in advanced cancers. Background on the study: An agonistic anti-OX40 (CD134) antibody, ivuxolimab, was used to treat the patients. Patients achieving partial responses numbered three: one hepatocellular carcinoma case and two cutaneous melanoma cases.

The assay was immunoSEQ multiplex PCR, and TCRdb's table has in-frame clones only and misses some. In the table there are roughly 89,000 clones, roughly 93% of which are singletons. Study-level results: More expanded clones were found, on average, in CD8+ than in CD4+ T cells.

Losses at the gene ends were 3 bases for V and 4 bases for J; bases not matched to a gene: 6. CDR1 and CDR2 (germline): LNHDA, SQIVND (reference sequence). CDR3 length equals 15 residues. This clone was seen just once. The antigen is undetermined. The chain carries TRBV19 and TRBJ1-1, with 9 nucleotides matching TRBD1. Here the sequenced sample was CD4+ or CD8+ T cells sorted from blood, taken in a trial of the OX40 agonist ivuxolimab. This TCR was sampled from an adult with an advanced solid tumor such as melanoma, head and neck, liver or kidney cancer. The CDR3 sequence: CASSIRDRVATEAFF. DNA for the CDR3: TGTGCCAGTAGTATCAGGGACAGGGTGGCCACTGAAGCTTTCTTT.